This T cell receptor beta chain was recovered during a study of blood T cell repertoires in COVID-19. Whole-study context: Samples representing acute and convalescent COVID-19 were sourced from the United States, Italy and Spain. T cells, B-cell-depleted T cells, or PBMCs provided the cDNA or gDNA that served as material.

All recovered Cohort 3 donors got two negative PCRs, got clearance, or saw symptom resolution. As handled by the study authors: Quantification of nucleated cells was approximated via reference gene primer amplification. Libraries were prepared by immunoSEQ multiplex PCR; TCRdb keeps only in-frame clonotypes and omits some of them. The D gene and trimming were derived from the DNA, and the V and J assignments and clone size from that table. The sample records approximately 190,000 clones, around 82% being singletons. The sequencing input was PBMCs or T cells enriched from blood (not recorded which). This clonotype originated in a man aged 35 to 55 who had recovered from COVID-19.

In DNA form, the CDR3 reads TGCAGTGCTAGAATGACGGGCGAGCAGTACTTC. This encodes CSARMTGEQYF. The chain links TRBV20-1 to TRBJ2-7, with no clear D. The CDR3 covers 11 residues. Germline assignment: CDR1 DFQATT and CDR2 SNEGSKA (reference sequence). V lost 2 bases and J lost 6, with 8 bases in between.